A single sample is the source of the 25 T cell receptor beta chains below, sequenced in a study of graft-versus-host responses after intestinal transplantation. TCRdb's copy holds only in-frame clones and misses some; the assay was immunoSEQ multiplex PCR. The repertoire consists of over 100,000 clones, with around 94% occurring once and the leading ten covering approximately 1.2%. These receptors have no identified antigens. Sequencing used unstimulated CD8+ T cells sorted from spleen or lymph node cells, obtained before transplant. The receptors were sampled from a human donor who was the organ donor for an intestinal transplant.

The chain links TRBV28 to TRBJ2-3, with D possibly being TRBD1 (6 bases). V gave up 7 bases and J gave up 1 base, with 21 bases separating them. The CDR3 totals 17 residues. In germline, CDR1 is MDHEN, CDR2 SYDVKM. CDR3 sequence: CASTNPGVSGGTDTQYF. The CDR3 DNA follows: TGTGCCAGCACTAATCCAGGGGTTTCGGGTGGCACAGATACGCAGTATTTT.

The V call is TRBV29-1, the J call TRBJ1-1; D is unclear. Trimming removed 2 bases from V and 8 bases from J, with 9 bases in between. This CDR3 is built from 11 residues. Germline V CDR1 and CDR2: SQVTM, ANQGSEA. CDR3 DNA: TGCAGCGTTGAAATGGGCTCCGAAGCTTTCTTT. Translated: CSVEMGSEAFF.

About this clone itself: This CDR3 is also generated by other DNA sequences in the sample. This chain uses TRBV4-3 with TRBJ2-2; D unresolved. Per the germline V gene, CDR1 is LGHNA and CDR2 is YSLEER. Trimming removed 0 bases from V and 0 bases from J, with 2 bases in between. The CDR3 spans 14 residues. The CDR3 DNA sequence: TGCGCCAGCAGCCAAGATCCGAACACCGGGGAGCTGTTTTTT. As protein: CASSQDPNTGELFF.

J is TRBJ2-7 and V is TRBV4-3, with D possibly TRBD1 on 5 matching bases. CDR1 is LGHNA, CDR2 YSLEER, per germline. Trimming left V 4 bases short and J 0 bases short, with 10 bases between. This CDR3 is built from 14 residues. CDR3 DNA sequence: TGCGCCAGCAGCCGATTGACAGACTCCTACGAGCAGTACTTC. Translated: CASSRLTDSYEQYF.

The chain recombines TRBV7-6 with TRBJ2-7; D is tentatively TRBD1 or TRBD2 (5 bases each). CDR1 is SGHVS and CDR2 is FNYEAQ in the germline V gene. The germline V and J ends were trimmed by 5 bases and 4 bases, with 15 bases remaining between them. This CDR3 is 14 amino acids long. This CDR3 is CASSPTGASYEQYF. CDR3 DNA sequence: TGTGCCAGCAGCCCTACCGGGGCGTCGTACGAGCAGTACTTC.

This chain links TRBV2 with TRBJ1-1, with D hard to call. The germline V gene has CDR1 SNHLY and CDR2 FYNNEI. The CDR3 contains 14 residues. Trimming pared 1 base from V and 5 bases from J, leaving 11 bases between. The DNA of the CDR3 is TGTGCCAGCAGTGAAGTGATGGGTACTACTGAAGCTTTCTTT. Its protein is CASSEVMGTTEAFF.

V is TRBV4-2 and J is TRBJ1-1; 7 bases are shared with TRBD1. This CDR3 region has 18 residues. V shed 3 bases and J 0 bases; nucleotides not matched to a gene: 13. Looked up from germline, CDR1 is LGHNA and CDR2 is YNFKEQ. In DNA form, the CDR3 reads TGTGCCAGCAGCCAGGAGAGGGGGCCGGGGACTTTGAACACTGAAGCTTTCTTT. Protein sequence: CASSQERGPGTLNTEAFF.

The CDR3 DNA reads TGTGCCAGCAGTGAAGACCGACAGGGTTTCTACGAGCAGTACTTC. Protein sequence: CASSEDRQGFYEQYF. This sequence joins TRBV6-1 and TRBJ2-7; 7 nucleotides agree with TRBD1. Germline values: CDR1 MNHNS, CDR2 SASEGT. CDR3 size: 15 residues. With V trimmed by 1 base and J by 3 bases, 6 bases remained unmatched.

The chain recombines TRBV4-1 with TRBJ1-1, with a tentative D call TRBD1 (6 bases). Germline V CDR1 and CDR2: MGHRA, YSYEKL. V lost 0 bases and J 5 bases, leaving 13 bases between the germline ends. The CDR3 sequence is 15 residues long. CDR3 region: CASSQDGGPRTEAFF. The CDR3 coding sequence is TGCGCCAGCAGCCAAGACGGGGGCCCGAGGACTGAAGCTTTCTTT.

The CDR3 DNA reads TGTGCCAGCAGTATAAAGGTTTGGGGGCAGCCCCAGCATTTT. Translating it yields CASSIKVWGQPQHF. This rearrangement joins TRBV6-5 to TRBJ1-5; D may be TRBD1 (5 bases). The CDR3 runs 14 residues. With 5 bases removed from V and 7 bases from J, the gap between germline ends came to 15 bases. The germline V gene has CDR1 MNHEY and CDR2 SVGAGI.

The rearrangement joins TRBV5-4 to TRBJ2-3; D ambiguous. In germline, CDR1 is SGHNT, CDR2 YYREEE (reference sequence). Trimming pared 0 bases from V and 5 bases from J, leaving 7 bases between. The CDR3 has 13 amino acids. The CDR3 coding sequence is TGTGCCAGCAGCTTGGTTTCAAAAGATACGCAGTATTTT. It translates to CASSLVSKDTQYF.

The chain links TRBV27 to TRBJ2-7; 9 positions match TRBD2. The V gene end was trimmed by 5 bases and the J gene end by 0 bases; junction bases not matched to a gene: 8. The CDR3 is made up of 16 amino acids. The V gene's germline CDR1 is MNHEY and CDR2 SMNVEV (reference sequence). CDR3 loop: CASSPIAGVSSYEQYF. CDR3 nucleotide sequence: TGTGCCAGCAGTCCGATAGCGGGGGTGAGCTCCTACGAGCAGTACTTC.

The chain joins TRBV19 to TRBJ1-5; no definite D call. Germline CDR1 LNHDA, CDR2 SQIVND (reference sequence). V dropped 3 bases and J dropped 1 base, with 13 bases sitting between them. The CDR3 runs 16 residues. The CDR3 bases are TGTGCCAGTAGTATTGACCCCGTGGGGAGCAATCAGCCCCAGCATTTT. This encodes CASSIDPVGSNQPQHF.

V gene TRBV10-2 combines with J gene TRBJ2-1; maybe TRBD2 (6 bases). Looked up from germline, CDR1 is WSHSY and CDR2 is SAAADI. Trimming pared 0 bases from V and 12 bases from J, leaving 9 bases between. The CDR3 is made up of 12 amino acids. For the CDR3, the DNA is TGCGCCAGCAGTGAGTCGGGGGGATGGCAGTTCTTC. Encoded protein: CASSESGGWQFF.

V is TRBV9 and J is TRBJ2-7; a possible D gene is TRBD1 (6 bases). Trimming shortened V by 0 bases and J by 0 bases, and 10 bases separated the two germline ends. This CDR3 comprises 15 residues. Germline CDR1 SGDLS, CDR2 YYNGEE. The CDR3 region is CASSVAGTNSYEQYF. CDR3 sequence (DNA): TGTGCCAGCAGCGTAGCCGGGACAAACTCCTACGAGCAGTACTTC.

V is TRBV29-1 and J is TRBJ1-1; no reliable D call. Trimming cost V 3 bases and J 6 bases, with 8 bases left between them. The germline gives CDR1 SQVTM, CDR2 ANQGSEA. The CDR3 is made up of 11 amino acids. CDR3 in DNA: TGCAGCGTTGACCCCGCCCCTGAAGCTTTCTTT. This gives the protein CSVDPAPEAFF.

This chain links TRBV6-5 with TRBJ2-7; D perhaps matches TRBD2 (5 bases). CDR1 and CDR2 from the germline V gene are MNHEY and SVGAGI. V dropped 6 bases and J dropped 4 bases, with 19 bases sitting between them. The CDR3 length is 15 residues. The CDR3 protein is CASSRTGSTGYEQYF. DNA for the CDR3: TGTGCCAGCAGCCGAACCGGGTCGACGGGATACGAGCAGTACTTC.

The rearrangement links TRBV6-5 to TRBJ2-1; D remains unclear. The CDR3 length is 12 residues. Germline V lookup: CDR1 MNHEY, CDR2 SVGAGI. V lost 5 bases to trimming and J lost 6 bases, with 8 bases between them. CDR3 residues: CASSERLNEQFF. The CDR3 DNA sequence: TGTGCCAGCAGTGAACGTCTCAATGAGCAGTTCTTC.

The chain couples TRBV20-1 to TRBJ1-5; D not certain. V was clipped by 7 bases and J by 4 bases, with 5 bases between them. The length of the CDR3 is 10 residues. Per germline, CDR1 DFQATT and CDR2 SNEGSKA (reference sequence). In DNA, the CDR3 is TGCAGTGTGGGGAATCAGCCCCAGCATTTT. Amino acid sequence: CSVGNQPQHF.

This clone was detected only once. This chain links TRBV5-3 with TRBJ1-1, with D possibly being TRBD1 (5 bases). TRBV5-3 is classed as an ORF, of uncertain function. V gave up 3 bases and J gave up 1 base, with 19 bases separating them. This CDR3 spans 17 amino acids. CDR3 in amino acids: CARSCPTPGRKNTEAFF. For the CDR3, the DNA is TGTGCCAGAAGCTGCCCGACACCGGGACGCAAGAACACTGAAGCTTTCTTT.

The CDR3 loop reads CASSTGTGIYEQYF. Written as DNA, the CDR3 is TGTGCCAGTAGTACCGGGACAGGGATCTACGAGCAGTACTTC. The gene calls are TRBV19 and TRBJ2-7; 9 nucleotides line up with TRBD1. V was pared by 4 bases and J by 3 bases, with 4 bases of the junction left unmatched. Germline lookup yields CDR1 LNHDA and CDR2 SQIVND (reference sequence). There are 14 residues in the CDR3.

The V gene is TRBV28, the J gene TRBJ1-6; D perhaps matches TRBD1 (5 bases). The CDR3 spans 15 residues. Germline CDR1 and CDR2: MDHEN and SYDVKM. V gave up 5 bases and J gave up 3 bases, with 11 bases separating them. Here the CDR3 reads CASSQRQIYNSPLHF. Here the CDR3 DNA reads TGTGCCAGCAGTCAACGACAGATCTATAATTCACCCCTCCACTTT.

The chain carries TRBV10-1 and TRBJ1-5, with D possibly matching TRBD1 (5 bases). Germline CDR1 reads WNHNN; CDR2 reads SYGVQD (reference sequence). V lost 0 bases, J lost 4 bases, and 13 bases lay in between. The CDR3 length is 16 residues. CDR3 sequence: CASSESTAMMNQPQHF. The CDR3 nucleotides read TGCGCCAGCAGTGAGTCGACAGCCATGATGAATCAGCCCCAGCATTTT.

The V call is TRBV6-1, the J call TRBJ2-7; TRBD1 is a possible D gene (5 bases). CDR3 length: 13 residues. V lost 5 bases and J lost 2, with 10 bases in between. Germline V gene data show CDR1 as MNHNS and CDR2 as SASEGT. CDR3 nucleotides: TGTGCCAGCAGTCCCAGGACACCCTACGAGCAGTACTTC. Residues: CASSPRTPYEQYF.

The chain couples TRBV28 to TRBJ2-7; either TRBD1 or TRBD2 may supply D (5 bases each). Germline CDR1 is MDHEN and CDR2 is SYDVKM. V lost 6 bases and J 2 bases, leaving 14 bases between the germline ends. The CDR3 consists of 14 residues. CDR3 protein: CASSPPGRTYEQYF. The CDR3 DNA sequence: TGTGCCAGCAGCCCACCGGGACGGACCTACGAGCAGTACTTC.